This T cell receptor beta chain was profiled in a study of cytomegalovirus exposure and HLA in healthy donors. Overall study findings and caveats: In a later analysis, common viral pathogens appeared linked to several of the most significant clusters. A missense DCLRE1C variant was associated with V- and J-gene trimming of TCR beta chains in a later analysis, and an independent cohort replicated the association. Cytomegalovirus-associated status was assigned to around 160 TCR beta chains.

Trimming cost V 3 bases and J 5 bases, with 15 bases left between them. The CDR3 loop spans 14 amino acids. Germline values: CDR1 SGHRS, CDR2 YFSETQ. About this clone: Its antigen is still unknown.

The PCR contained 60 Vbeta and 13 Jbeta primers. The table came from immunoSEQ multiplex PCR; TCRdb's copy has only in-frame clones and leaves some out. This sample contains 150,000 to 200,000 clones. The source is a man between 25 and 39 years old in good health and CMV-seronegative. The sample comprised PBMCs. The chain couples TRBV5-1 to TRBJ2-7; D uncertain. The CDR3 nucleotides read TGCGCCAGCAGCTCCCGGTCCCAACGGGACGAGCAGTACTTC. Protein sequence: CASSSRSQRDEQYF.